Listed here are 3 T cell receptor beta chains from one sample, sequenced in a study of T cells after yellow fever vaccination. TCRdb independently ran MiXCR on the 5' RACE reads; one entry per CDR3 protein. The top ten hold under 15% of the sample, which has hundreds of thousands of distinct CDR3 sequences, around an eighth seen once. The specimen was PBMCs, collected on the day of the yellow fever booster vaccination. The receptors were sampled from a man aged 25 to 45 who received the YFV17D yellow fever vaccine.

The V call is TRBV28, the J call TRBJ2-1, with TRBD2 matching over 9 bases. The germline CDR1 and CDR2 sequences are MDHEN and SYDVKM. The CDR3 is 15 residues long. The trim removed 5 bases at V and 4 bases at J, leaving 6 bases unmatched. CDR3 residues: CASSRSGLAYNEQFF. CDR3 nucleotides: TGTGCCAGCAGTCGGAGCGGACTAGCGTACAATGAGCAGTTCTTC. The whole variable domain, filled in from reference TRBV28 and TRBJ2-1, reads DVKVTQSSRYLVKRTGEKVFLECVQDMDHENMFWYRQDPGLGLRLIYFSYDVKMKEKGDIPEGYSVSREKKERFSLILESASTNQTSMYLCASSRSGLAYNEQFFGPGTRLTVL.

This clonotype was counted only a few times. The gene calls are TRBV7-2 and TRBJ1-5; no clear D gene. The CDR3 runs to 15 residues. The V gene lost 5 bases and the J gene lost 4 bases, with 15 bases spanning the gap. Germline CDR1 and CDR2: SGHTA and FQGNSA. The CDR3 region is CASSEMGGLNQPQHF. The CDR3, as DNA: TGTGCCAGCAGCGAAATGGGCGGGTTAAATCAGCCCCAGCATTTT.

The CDR3 sequence is CATSRGDSVNEQYF. The CDR3 nucleotides are TGTGCCACCAGCAGAGGGGACTCCGTAAACGAGCAGTACTTC. This chain uses TRBV15 with TRBJ2-7; a possible D gene is TRBD2 (6 bases). With 1 base removed from V and 5 bases from J, the gap between germline ends came to 12 bases. In germline, CDR1 is LNHNV, CDR2 YYDKDF (reference sequence). The CDR3 is made up of 14 amino acids.